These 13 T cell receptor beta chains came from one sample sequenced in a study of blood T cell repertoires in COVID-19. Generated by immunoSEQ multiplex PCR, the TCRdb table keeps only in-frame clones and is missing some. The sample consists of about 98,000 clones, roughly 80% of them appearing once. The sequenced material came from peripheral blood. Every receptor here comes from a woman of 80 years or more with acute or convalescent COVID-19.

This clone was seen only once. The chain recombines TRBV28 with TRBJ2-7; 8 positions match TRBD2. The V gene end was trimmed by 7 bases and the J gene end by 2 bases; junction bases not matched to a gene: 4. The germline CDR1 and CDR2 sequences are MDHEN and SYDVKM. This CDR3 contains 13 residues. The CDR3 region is CASIAGGAYEQYF. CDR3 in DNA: TGTGCCAGCATCGCCGGGGGGGCCTACGAGCAGTACTTC. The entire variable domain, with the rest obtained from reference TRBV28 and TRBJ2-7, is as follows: DVKVTQSSRYLVKRTGEKVFLECVQDMDHENMFWYRQDPGLGLRLIYFSYDVKMKEKGDIPEGYSVSREKKERFSLILESASTNQTSMYLCASIAGGAYEQYFGPGTRLTVT.

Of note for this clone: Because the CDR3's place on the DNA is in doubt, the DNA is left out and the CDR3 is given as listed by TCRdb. The CDR3 spells CARMDRLSVYSCAGNQPQHF. V gene TRBV19 combines with J gene TRBJ1-5; TRBD1 reflects the table's D call only, with no check against the DNA. The CDR3 length equals 20 residues, ends included. Germline loops: CDR1 LNHDA, CDR2 SQIVND (reference sequence).

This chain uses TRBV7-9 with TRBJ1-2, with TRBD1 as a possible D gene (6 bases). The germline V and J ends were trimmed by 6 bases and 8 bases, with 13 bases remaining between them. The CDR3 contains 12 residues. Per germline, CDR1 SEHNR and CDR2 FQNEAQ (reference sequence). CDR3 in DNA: TGTGCCAGCAGGGATACAGGGTCCGGCTACACCTTC. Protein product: CASRDTGSGYTF.

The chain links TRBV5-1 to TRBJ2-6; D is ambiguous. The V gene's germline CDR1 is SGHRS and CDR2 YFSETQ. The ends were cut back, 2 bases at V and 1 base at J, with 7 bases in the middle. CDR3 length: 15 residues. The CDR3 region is CASSLAGSGANVLTF. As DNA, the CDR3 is TGCGCCAGCAGCTTAGCCGGTTCTGGGGCCAACGTCCTGACTTTC.

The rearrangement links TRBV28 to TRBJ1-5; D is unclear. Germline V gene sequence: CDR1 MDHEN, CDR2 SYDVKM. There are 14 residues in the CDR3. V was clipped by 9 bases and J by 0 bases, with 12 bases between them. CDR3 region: CASDLGVSNQPQHF. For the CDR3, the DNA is TGTGCCAGTGATCTCGGTGTTAGCAATCAGCCCCAGCATTTT.

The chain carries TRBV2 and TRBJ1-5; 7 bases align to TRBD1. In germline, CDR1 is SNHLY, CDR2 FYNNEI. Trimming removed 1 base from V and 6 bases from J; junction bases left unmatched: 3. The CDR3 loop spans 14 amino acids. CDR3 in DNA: TGTGCCAGCAGTGAAGACAGGGGCGGTCAGCCCCAGCATTTT. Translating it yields CASSEDRGGQPQHF.

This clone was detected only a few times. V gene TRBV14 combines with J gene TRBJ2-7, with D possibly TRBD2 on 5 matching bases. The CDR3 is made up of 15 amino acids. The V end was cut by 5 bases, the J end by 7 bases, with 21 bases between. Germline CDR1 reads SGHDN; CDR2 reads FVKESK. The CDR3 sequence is CASSKRWQDFLEQYF. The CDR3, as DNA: TGTGCCAGCAGCAAAAGATGGCAGGACTTCCTAGAGCAGTACTTC.

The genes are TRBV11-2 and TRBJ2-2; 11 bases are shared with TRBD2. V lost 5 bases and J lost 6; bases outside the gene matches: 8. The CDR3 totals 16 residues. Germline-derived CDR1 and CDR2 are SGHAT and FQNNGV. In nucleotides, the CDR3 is TGTGCCAGCAGCCCTCTAGCGGGGGGTCCCGCCGGGGAGCTGTTTTTT. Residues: CASSPLAGGPAGELFF.

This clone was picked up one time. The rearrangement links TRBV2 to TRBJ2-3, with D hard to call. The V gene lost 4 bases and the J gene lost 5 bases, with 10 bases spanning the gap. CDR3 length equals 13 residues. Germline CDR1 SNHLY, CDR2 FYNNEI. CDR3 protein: CASSAARVDTQYF. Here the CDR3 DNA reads TGTGCCAGCAGTGCGGCTAGAGTAGATACGCAGTATTTT.

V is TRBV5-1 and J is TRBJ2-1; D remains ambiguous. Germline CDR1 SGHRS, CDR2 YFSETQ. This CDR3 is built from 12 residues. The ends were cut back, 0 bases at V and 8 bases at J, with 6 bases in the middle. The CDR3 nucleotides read TGCGCCAGCAGCTTGGGTGGCTATGAGCAGTTCTTC. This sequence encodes CASSLGGYEQFF.

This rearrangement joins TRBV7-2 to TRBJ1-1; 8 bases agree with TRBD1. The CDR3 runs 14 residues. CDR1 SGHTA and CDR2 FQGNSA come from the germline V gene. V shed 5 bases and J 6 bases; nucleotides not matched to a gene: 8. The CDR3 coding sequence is TGTGCCAGCAGCATAGTCCAGGGGGCAGCTGAAGCTTTCTTT. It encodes CASSIVQGAAEAFF.

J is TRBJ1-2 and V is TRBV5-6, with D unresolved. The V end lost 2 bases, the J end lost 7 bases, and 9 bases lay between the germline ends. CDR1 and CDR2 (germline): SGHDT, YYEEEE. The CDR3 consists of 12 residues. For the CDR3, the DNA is TGTGCCAGCAGCTTCCGGGAGGCTGGCTACACCTTC. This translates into CASSFREAGYTF.

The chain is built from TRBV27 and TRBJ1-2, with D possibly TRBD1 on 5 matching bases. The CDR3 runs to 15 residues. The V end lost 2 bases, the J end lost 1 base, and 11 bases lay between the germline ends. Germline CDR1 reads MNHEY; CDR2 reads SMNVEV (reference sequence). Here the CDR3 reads CASSLRGYGNYGYTF. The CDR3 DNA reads TGTGCCAGCAGTTTACGGGGGTACGGTAACTATGGCTACACCTTC.